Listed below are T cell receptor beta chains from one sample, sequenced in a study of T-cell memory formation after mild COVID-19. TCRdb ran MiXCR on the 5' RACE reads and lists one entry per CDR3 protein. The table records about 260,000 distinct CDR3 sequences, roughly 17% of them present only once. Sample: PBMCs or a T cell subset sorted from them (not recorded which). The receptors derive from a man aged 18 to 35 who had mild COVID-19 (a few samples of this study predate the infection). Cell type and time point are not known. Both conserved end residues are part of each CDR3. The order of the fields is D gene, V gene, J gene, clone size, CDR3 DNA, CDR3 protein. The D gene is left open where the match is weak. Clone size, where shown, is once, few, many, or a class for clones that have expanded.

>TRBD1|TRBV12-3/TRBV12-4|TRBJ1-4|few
TGTGCCAGCAGTCCAACGGACAGGATACTGTTTTTT
CASSPTDRILFF
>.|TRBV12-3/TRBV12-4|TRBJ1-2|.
TGTGCCAGCAGTTCCTCAGGGGATGGCTACACCTTC
CASSSSGDGYTF
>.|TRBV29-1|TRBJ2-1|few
TGCAGCGTTTACAGGTCCTCTCCCCATGAGCAGTTCTTC
CSVYRSSPHEQFF
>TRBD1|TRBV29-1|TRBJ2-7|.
TGCAGCGCAAACGGACAGGGAAACCCTGGGGAGCAGTACTTC
CSANGQGNPGEQYF
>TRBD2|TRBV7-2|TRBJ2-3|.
TGTGCCAGCAGCCCATCTGTAGGGACTAGCCCAGGAGGAGATACGCAGTATTTT
CASSPSVGTSPGGDTQYF
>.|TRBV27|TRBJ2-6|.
TGTGCCAGCAGTTTAACCCCGTTTGGCTCTGGGGCCAACGTCCTGACTTTC
CASSLTPFGSGANVLTF
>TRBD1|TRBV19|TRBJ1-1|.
TGTGCCAGTAGTATAGCTCCAGGGGGTTACACTGAAGCTTTCTTT
CASSIAPGGYTEAFF
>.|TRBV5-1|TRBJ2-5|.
TGCGCCAGCAGCCCGGCGGACCCGTTCGGTCCGACCCAGTACTTC
CASSPADPFGPTQYF
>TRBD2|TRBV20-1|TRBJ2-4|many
TGCAGTGCTAGAGATCTAGCGGGGGGTCACATTCAGTACTTC
CSARDLAGGHIQYF
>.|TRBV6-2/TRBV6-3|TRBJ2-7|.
TGTGCCAGCTCTTACAGGAATAGCTACGAGCAGTACTTC
CASSYRNSYEQYF
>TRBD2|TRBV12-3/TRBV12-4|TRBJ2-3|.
TGTGCCAGCAGCGGCGGGGGGGACCGCACAGATACGCAGTATTTT
CASSGGGDRTDTQYF
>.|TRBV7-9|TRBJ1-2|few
TGTGCCAGCAGCTTGAGGGCCTATGGCTACACCTTC
CASSLRAYGYTF
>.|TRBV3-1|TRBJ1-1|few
TGTGCCAGCAGCCAAGGCTCGGGGAACACTGAAGCTTTCTTT
CASSQGSGNTEAFF
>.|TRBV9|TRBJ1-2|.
TGTGCCAGCAGGGACGAAACAGGGATGGGTGGCTACACCTTC
CASRDETGMGGYTF
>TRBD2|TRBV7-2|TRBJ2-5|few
TGTGCCAGCAGCCCCCCGACTAGCGGGGGGGGGAAGACCCAGTACTTC
CASSPPTSGGGKTQYF
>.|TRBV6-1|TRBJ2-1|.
TGTGCCAGCAGGGCGTGGAATGAGCAGTTCTTC
CASRAWNEQFF
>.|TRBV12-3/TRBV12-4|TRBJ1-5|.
TGTGCCAGCAGGGCTACTAGGCAGCCCCAGCATTTT
CASRATRQPQHF
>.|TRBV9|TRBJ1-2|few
TGTGCCAGCAGCACCACTAGGGACGGGGTCGGTGGCTACACCTTC
CASSTTRDGVGGYTF
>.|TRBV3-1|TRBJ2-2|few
TGTGCCAGCAGCCAAATGGATAGAGGAAACACCGGGGAGCTGTTTTTT
CASSQMDRGNTGELFF
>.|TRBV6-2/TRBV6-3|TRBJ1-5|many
TGTGCCAGCAGTTACAGTAGGGGGACTGGTGGCAATCAGCCCCAGCATTTT
CASSYSRGTGGNQPQHF
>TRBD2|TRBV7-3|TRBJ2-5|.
TGTGCCAGCAGCTCCTCGAGCGGGGGGGCGATAGAGACCCAGTACTTC
CASSSSSGGAIETQYF
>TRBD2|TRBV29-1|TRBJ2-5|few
TGCAGCGTGGGTCCGCGGACTAGCCGGGAGACCCAGTACTTC
CSVGPRTSRETQYF
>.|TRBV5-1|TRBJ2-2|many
TGCGCCAGCAGCTCGGGGGACACCTTCTCCCCCGGGGAGCTGTTTTTT
CASSSGDTFSPGELFF
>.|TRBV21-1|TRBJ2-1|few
TGTGCCAGCCATTGGACTAGCGGGGACCTGAGCTCCTACAATGAGCAGTTCTTC
CASHWTSGDLSSYNEQFF
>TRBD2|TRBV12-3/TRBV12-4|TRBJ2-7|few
TGTGCCAGCAGTTCTGGTAGCGGGGCCTACGAGCAGTACTTC
CASSSGSGAYEQYF
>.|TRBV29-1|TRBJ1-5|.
TGCAGCGTCGAAGACGGGGATAGCAATCAGCCCCAGCATTTT
CSVEDGDSNQPQHF
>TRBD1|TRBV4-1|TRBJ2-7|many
TGCGCCAGCAGCCTTACCTTAGACAGGGACTCCTACGAGCAGTACTTC
CASSLTLDRDSYEQYF
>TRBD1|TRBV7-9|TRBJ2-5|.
TGTGCCAGCAGTTTCCAGGGGGTACGTGAGACCCAGTACTTC
CASSFQGVRETQYF
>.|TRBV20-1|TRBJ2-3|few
TGCAGTGCCCTGACCCCAGCCGTGGCAGATACGCAGTATTTT
CSALTPAVADTQYF
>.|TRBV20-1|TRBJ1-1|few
TGCAGTGCTAGAGTGTTTACGGGGAACACTGAAGCTTTCTTT
CSARVFTGNTEAFF
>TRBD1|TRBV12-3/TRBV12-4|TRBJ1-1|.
TGTGCCAGCAGTCGCCGAGGGACAGACGCCCAAGCTTTCTTT
CASSRRGTDAQAFF
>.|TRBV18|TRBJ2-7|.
TGTGCCAGCTCACCGCGGGTCGGCGAGCAGTACTTC
CASSPRVGEQYF
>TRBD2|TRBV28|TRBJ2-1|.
TGTGCCAGTCAAAGCGGGGGGGCGAAAAATGAGCAGTTCTTC
CASQSGGAKNEQFF
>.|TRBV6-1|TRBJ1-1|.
TGTGCCAGCAGTGAAGCGGTACAGGGTCGGAACACTGAAGCTTTCTTT
CASSEAVQGRNTEAFF
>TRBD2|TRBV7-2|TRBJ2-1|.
TGTGCCAGCAGCTTAGTTCCCGGGGGGGCCTACAATGAGCAGTTCTTC
CASSLVPGGAYNEQFF
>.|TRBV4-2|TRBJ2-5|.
TGTGCCAGCAGCCAAGATCCCGGGACTCTAGGAGAGACCCAGTACTTC
CASSQDPGTLGETQYF
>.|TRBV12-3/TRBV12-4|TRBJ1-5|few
TGTGCCAGCAGCCCCGGGCGAGGGTACAATCAGCCCCAGCATTTT
CASSPGRGYNQPQHF
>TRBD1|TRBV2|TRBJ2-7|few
TGTGCCAGCAGTACCCTTAGGGGACAGGAAGAGTACTTC
CASSTLRGQEEYF
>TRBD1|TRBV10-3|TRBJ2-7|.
TGTGCCTCCGCCGGGACAGAGGACGAGCAGTACTTC
CASAGTEDEQYF
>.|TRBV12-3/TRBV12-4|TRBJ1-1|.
TGTGCCAGCAGTTTATCCAAACAGGAATTAACTGAAGCTTTCTTT
CASSLSKQELTEAFF
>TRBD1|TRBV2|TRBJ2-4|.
TGTGCCAGCACTGGGACAGAATTAGCCAAAAACATTCAGTACTTC
CASTGTELAKNIQYF
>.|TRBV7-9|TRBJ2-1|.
TGTGCCAGCAGCCCCCGGGGTGAGCAGTTCTTC
CASSPRGEQFF
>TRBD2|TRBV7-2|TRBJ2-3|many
TGTGCCAGCAGCTTGCACCGACTAGCGGGGCAAGATACGCAGTATTTT
CASSLHRLAGQDTQYF
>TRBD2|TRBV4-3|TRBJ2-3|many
TGCGCCAGCAGCCAAGATATCCTAGCGGGGGGATACACAGATACGCAGTATTTT
CASSQDILAGGYTDTQYF
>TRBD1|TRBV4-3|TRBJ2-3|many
TGCGCCAGCAGCCAAGATCTACAGGGGGGCACAGATACGCAGTATTTT
CASSQDLQGGTDTQYF
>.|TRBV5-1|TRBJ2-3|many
TGCGCCAGCAGCTTGACCGGAGGATCGGATACGCAGTATTTT
CASSLTGGSDTQYF
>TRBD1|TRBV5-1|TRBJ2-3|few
TGCGCCAGCAGCCGGCGAGACAGGGGGCAGGGAGATACGCAGTATTTT
CASSRRDRGQGDTQYF
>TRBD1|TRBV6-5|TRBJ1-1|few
TGTGCCAGCAGTTACTCGATTCTCGTGGGCAGATCTCCGGGACGACCCGACAGGGACACTGAAGCTTTCTTT
CASSYSILVGRSPGRPDRDTEAFF